The present T cell receptor beta chain was sequenced within a study of T cell clusters in autoimmune cytopenias. Germline V gene lookup returns CDR1 SGHDT and CDR2 YYEEEE. CDR3 size: 19 residues. Each sample's input was around 250 ng genomic DNA, some 40,000 genome equivalents. Multiplex touch-down PCR amplified TRB using TRB-A and TRB-B pools in one tube. Reanalyzing the multiplex PCR reads, TCRdb keeps one entry per CDR3 protein, without DNA. Its table records 7,000 or so distinct CDR3 sequences. This sample also belongs to another study, concerning T cell repertoires in aging, cancer and after chemotherapy. As that study records: The full dataset contained several million TCR reads. Compared with age-matched healthy donors, untreated hematological or solid cancer patients showed higher blood TCR clonality. No conclusions about immunological memory after chemotherapy can be drawn from the repertoire data.

This rearrangement joins TRBV5-6 to TRBJ2-3; with no DNA, the TCRdb D assignment of TRBD2 cannot be verified. This clonotype was sampled from a human donor in good health. Sequenced sample: peripheral blood. The CDR3 region is CASSLGTSGGAVSTDTQYF.